The 20 T cell receptor beta chains below were found in one sample sequenced in a study of OX40 agonist ivuxolimab in advanced cancers. TCRdb's copy holds only in-frame clones and misses some; the assay was immunoSEQ multiplex PCR. The table records approximately 73,000 clones, roughly nine tenths of them present only once. This material consisted of CD4+ or CD8+ T cells sorted from blood, taken in a trial of the OX40 agonist ivuxolimab. The receptor set was obtained from an adult with an advanced solid tumor such as melanoma, head and neck, liver or kidney cancer.

Remarks on this clone: This same CDR3 is encoded by further DNA sequences in the sample. V gene TRBV7-9 combines with J gene TRBJ2-2; D is undetermined. Trimming stripped 0 bases from V and 7 bases from J, with 3 bases between. The germline V gene encodes CDR1 SEHNR and CDR2 FQNEAQ (reference sequence). There are 12 residues in the CDR3. CDR3 amino acids: CASSLAGGELFF. For the CDR3, the DNA is TGTGCCAGCAGCTTAGCCGGCGGGGAGCTGTTTTTT. Drawing the rest from reference TRBV7-9 and TRBJ2-2, the complete variable domain is DTGVSQNPRHKITKRGQNVTFRCDPISEHNRLYWYRQTLGQGPEFLTYFQNEAQLEKSRLLSDRFSAERPKGSFSTLEIQRTEQGDSAMYLCASSLAGGELFFGEGSRLTVL.

This chain joins TRBV4-1 and TRBJ2-2; TRBD1 might be the D (6 bases). The ends were cut back, 4 bases at V and 8 bases at J, with 20 bases in the middle. Germline CDR1 MGHRA, CDR2 YSYEKL. The CDR3 covers 16 residues. The CDR3 protein is CASSLLPGHGGGELFF. The CDR3, as DNA: TGCGCCAGCAGCCTCCTACCGGGACACGGAGGAGGGGAGCTGTTTTTT.

The J gene is TRBJ2-7, the V gene TRBV11-3; unclear D gene. The CDR3 spans 15 residues. V gave up 5 bases and J gave up 1 base, with 15 bases separating them. The germline V gene encodes CDR1 SGHNT and CDR2 YENEEA. The CDR3 spells CASSTGRQKSYEQYF. In DNA, the CDR3 is TGTGCCAGCAGCACCGGACGGCAAAAATCCTACGAGCAGTACTTC. The whole variable domain, filled in from reference TRBV11-3 and TRBJ2-7, reads EAGVVQSPRYKIIEKKQPVAFWCNPISGHNTLYWYLQNLGQGPELLIRYENEEAVDDSQLPKDRFSAERLKGVDSTLKIQPAELGDSAVYLCASSTGRQKSYEQYFGPGTRLTVT.

This clone has only a few counts. The V gene is TRBV27, the J gene TRBJ2-3, with 7 bases matching TRBD1. Germline lookup yields CDR1 MNHEY and CDR2 SMNVEV (reference sequence). Losses at the gene ends were 2 bases for V and 4 bases for J; bases not matched to a gene: 6. This CDR3 region has 15 residues. Written as DNA, the CDR3 is TGTGCCAGCAGTTTAACAGGGGCGCCGGCAGATACGCAGTATTTT. Protein product: CASSLTGAPADTQYF.

The CDR3 is CASSPPSSHEQFF. CDR3 bases: TGTGCCAGCTCACCACCTTCTAGCCATGAGCAGTTCTTC. V usage is TRBV18 and J usage is TRBJ2-1, with D perhaps TRBD2 (5 bases). V was trimmed by 0 bases and J by 8 bases, leaving 8 bases between them. CDR3 length equals 13 residues. In germline, CDR1 is KGHSH, CDR2 LQKENI.

The chain is built from TRBV4-2 and TRBJ2-2; 12 bases line up with TRBD2. The germline V gene encodes CDR1 LGHNA and CDR2 YNFKEQ. The CDR3 totals 15 residues. After removal of 4 bases from V and 3 bases from J, the junction contained 0 bases not matched to a gene. CDR3: CASSRLAGDTGELFF. The CDR3 DNA sequence: TGTGCCAGCAGCCGACTAGCGGGAGACACCGGGGAGCTGTTTTTT.

The chain has TRBV9 and TRBJ2-1; weak D call: TRBD1 (6 bases). V was shortened by 0 bases and J by 9 bases, with 19 bases between the two germline ends. Germline CDR1 reads SGDLS; CDR2 reads YYNGEE. The CDR3 sequence is 16 residues long. CDR3 in amino acids: CASSVAGDTSWGEQFF. CDR3 nucleotide sequence: TGTGCCAGCAGCGTAGCCGGGGACACCTCCTGGGGTGAGCAGTTCTTC.

V usage is TRBV7-9 and J usage is TRBJ2-5, with TRBD1 identical over 8 bases. The V gene end was trimmed by 5 bases and the J gene end by 5 bases; junction bases not matched to a gene: 4. Germline V gene lookup returns CDR1 SEHNR and CDR2 FQNEAQ (reference sequence). CDR3 length: 13 amino acids. The CDR3 protein is CASSRTGLETQYF. The CDR3 nucleotides are TGTGCCAGCAGCCGGACAGGGTTGGAGACCCAGTACTTC.

The chain is built from TRBV13 and TRBJ2-3; 8 nucleotides line up with TRBD1. Germline V gives CDR1 PRHDT, CDR2 FYEKMQ (reference sequence). This CDR3 is 15 amino acids long. The J segment lost 6 bases and the V segment lost 5 bases, leaving 10 bases of the junction unmatched. The CDR3 sequence: CASSPGDRLADTQYF. Here the CDR3 DNA reads TGTGCCAGCAGCCCCGGGGACAGGCTGGCCGATACGCAGTATTTT.

The chain carries TRBV29-1 and TRBJ2-3; 10 bases line up with TRBD1. Germline CDR1 SQVTM, CDR2 ANQGSEA. Trimming at V came to 7 bases and at J to 0 bases, leaving 4 bases not matched to a gene. CDR3 length: 14 amino acids. CDR3 protein: CSGDRGGSTDTQYF. The CDR3, as DNA: TGCAGCGGGGACAGGGGAGGTAGCACAGATACGCAGTATTTT.

This chain links TRBV2 with TRBJ2-1, with 12 bases identical to TRBD2. After removal of 5 bases from V and 9 bases from J, the junction contained 11 bases not matched to a gene. This CDR3 has 16 residues. The germline CDR1 and CDR2 sequences are SNHLY and FYNNEI. CDR3 bases: TGTGCCAGCAGTACGGGACTAGCGGGCTCAAGGGGTGAGCAGTTCTTC. This sequence encodes CASSTGLAGSRGEQFF.

The chain has TRBV7-9 and TRBJ1-2; a possible D gene is TRBD1 (6 bases). Trimming shortened V by 1 base and J by 2 bases, and 8 bases separated the two germline ends. The CDR3 totals 14 residues. Germline V CDR1 and CDR2: SEHNR, FQNEAQ (reference sequence). This CDR3 reads CASSLEGGNYGYTF. CDR3 bases: TGTGCCAGCAGCTTAGAGGGGGGGAACTATGGCTACACCTTC.

The CDR3 protein is CASSLSPGAVQETQYF. The CDR3 DNA sequence: TGTGCCAGCAGTTTATCCCCGGGGGCGGTCCAAGAGACCCAGTACTTC. The J gene is TRBJ2-5, the V gene TRBV27; D may correspond to TRBD1 or TRBD2 (6 bases each). This CDR3 region has 16 residues. The germline V and J ends were trimmed by 0 bases and 1 base, with 12 bases remaining between them. In germline, CDR1 is MNHEY, CDR2 SMNVEV (reference sequence).

This chain connects TRBV27 to TRBJ1-5; D not resolved. The CDR3 is 14 amino acids. Per the germline V gene, CDR1 is MNHEY and CDR2 is SMNVEV (reference sequence). Trimming removed 1 base from V and 2 bases from J, with 6 bases in between. CDR3 in DNA: TGTGCCAGCAGTTTATTGGGTGGCAATCAGCCCCAGCATTTT. Protein: CASSLLGGNQPQHF.

The genes are TRBV28 and TRBJ2-7, with 7 bases that match TRBD1. V lost 2 bases and J lost 2; bases outside the gene matches: 9. The germline CDR1 and CDR2 sequences are MDHEN and SYDVKM. The CDR3 loop spans 16 amino acids. The CDR3 sequence is CASSLSLGQKPYEQYF. The CDR3 region has the DNA TGTGCCAGCAGTTTAAGCCTGGGACAGAAACCCTACGAGCAGTACTTC.

This chain uses TRBV10-3 with TRBJ1-6, with a tentative D call TRBD1 (6 bases). Between the trimmed V and J ends, which lost 11 bases and 10 bases, there was a span of 18 bases. This CDR3 comprises 13 residues. In germline, CDR1 is ENHRY, CDR2 SYGVKD. The CDR3 bases are TGTGCCTCTACTCAGGGGCTCTCCTCACCCCTCCACTTT. This translates into CASTQGLSSPLHF.

The chain joins TRBV19 to TRBJ1-1; the match to TRBD1 covers 7 bases. CDR1 and CDR2 (germline): LNHDA, SQIVND (reference sequence). The CDR3 spans 13 residues. V shed 1 base and J 5 bases; nucleotides not matched to a gene: 1. In DNA, the CDR3 is TGTGCCAGTAGTATAGGCAGGGGGACTGAAGCTTTCTTT. Translation: CASSIGRGTEAFF.

This rearrangement joins TRBV9 to TRBJ1-1, with 7 bases that match TRBD1. Germline lookup yields CDR1 SGDLS and CDR2 YYNGEE. Germline trimming cut 4 bases from V and 4 bases from J; bases unmatched to any gene: 7. The CDR3 has 14 amino acids. In DNA, the CDR3 is TGTGCCAGCAGCCCATACGGGACAGTCACTGAAGCTTTCTTT. Protein sequence: CASSPYGTVTEAFF.

The chain combines TRBV6-6 with TRBJ1-5; no reliable D call. Looked up from germline, CDR1 is MNHNY and CDR2 is SVGAGI (reference sequence). With 3 bases removed from V and 4 bases from J, the gap between germline ends came to 13 bases. This CDR3 comprises 15 residues. CDR3 protein: CASSYIPTTNQPQHF. The DNA of the CDR3 is TGTGCCAGCAGTTATATCCCAACGACAAATCAGCCCCAGCATTTT.

The rearrangement links TRBV14 to TRBJ1-1; 9 bases map to TRBD1. Germline CDR1 is SGHDN and CDR2 is FVKESK. V trimming: 0 bases; J trimming: 4 bases; junction bases outside the gene matches: 6. The CDR3 consists of 16 residues. The CDR3 is CASSQDPDRGITEAFF. CDR3 in DNA: TGTGCCAGCAGCCAAGACCCAGACAGGGGGATCACTGAAGCTTTCTTT. The complete variable domain, with remaining parts taken from reference TRBV14 and TRBJ1-1, reads EAGVTQFPSHSVIEKGQTVTLRCDPISGHDNLYWYRRVMGKEIKFLLHFVKESKQDESGMPNNRFLAERTGGTYSTLKVQPAELEDSGVYFCASSQDPDRGITEAFFGQGTRLTVV.